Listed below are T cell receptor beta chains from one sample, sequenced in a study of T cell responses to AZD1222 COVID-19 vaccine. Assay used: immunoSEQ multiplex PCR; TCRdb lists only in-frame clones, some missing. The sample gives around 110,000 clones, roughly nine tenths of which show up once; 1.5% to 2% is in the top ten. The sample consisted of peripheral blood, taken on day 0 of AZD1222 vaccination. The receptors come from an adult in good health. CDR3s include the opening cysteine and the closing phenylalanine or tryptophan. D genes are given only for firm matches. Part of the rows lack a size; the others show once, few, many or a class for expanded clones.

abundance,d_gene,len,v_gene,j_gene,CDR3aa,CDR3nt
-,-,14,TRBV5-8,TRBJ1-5,CASSRGSGQQPQHF,TGTGCCAGCAGCCGGGGGTCCGGGCAGCAGCCCCAGCATTTT
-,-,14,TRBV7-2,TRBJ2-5,CASSAGQHQETQYF,TGTGCCAGCAGCGCGGGACAGCACCAAGAGACCCAGTACTTC
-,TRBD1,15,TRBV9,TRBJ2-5,CASSVDDRAQETQYF,TGTGCCAGCAGCGTAGACGACAGGGCCCAAGAGACCCAGTACTTC
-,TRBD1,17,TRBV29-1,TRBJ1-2,CSVENHGQGGTNYGYTF,TGCAGCGTTGAAAATCACGGACAGGGGGGAACTAACTATGGCTACACCTTC
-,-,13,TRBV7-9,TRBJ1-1,CASSLFQLTEAFF,TGTGCCAGCAGCTTATTCCAGCTCACTGAAGCTTTCTTT
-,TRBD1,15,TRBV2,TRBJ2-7,CASSESTGIYYEQYF,TGTGCCAGCAGTGAATCGACAGGGATTTACTACGAGCAGTACTTC
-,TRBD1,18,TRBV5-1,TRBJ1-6,CASSPGQGAHLSNSPLHF,TGCGCCAGCAGCCCCGGACAGGGCGCCCATCTAAGTAATTCACCCCTCCACTTT
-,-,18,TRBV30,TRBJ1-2,CAWSNRGRGIPTNYGYTF,TGTGCCTGGAGTAACAGAGGGAGAGGAATTCCGACTAACTATGGCTACACCTTC
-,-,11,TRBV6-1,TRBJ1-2,CASREGDGYTF,TGTGCCAGCCGTGAGGGGGATGGCTACACCTTC
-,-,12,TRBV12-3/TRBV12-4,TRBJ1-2,CASTSTAYGYTF,TGTGCCAGCACCTCGACAGCCTATGGCTACACCTTC
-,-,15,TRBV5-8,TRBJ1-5,CASSSVSDSWGPQHF,TGTGCCAGCAGCTCCGTTTCGGACAGTTGGGGGCCCCAGCATTTT
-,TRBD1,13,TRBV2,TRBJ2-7,CASSGDRVNEQYF,TGTGCCAGCAGTGGAGACAGGGTAAACGAGCAGTACTTC
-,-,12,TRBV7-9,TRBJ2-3,CASSPGGDTQYF,TGTGCCAGCAGTCCTGGGGGAGATACGCAGTATTTT
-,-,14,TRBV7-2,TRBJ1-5,CASVKQGGSQPQHF,TGTGCCAGCGTAAAGCAGGGCGGGAGTCAGCCCCAGCATTTT
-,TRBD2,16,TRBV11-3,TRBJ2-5,CASSLGTSGSIETQYF,TGTGCCAGCAGCTTAGGGACTAGCGGGTCAATAGAGACCCAGTACTTC
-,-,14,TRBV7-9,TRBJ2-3,CASSSPGGTDTQYF,TGTGCCAGCAGCTCCCCCGGAGGGACAGATACGCAGTATTTT
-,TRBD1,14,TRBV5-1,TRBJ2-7,CASSFEQGRYEQYF,TGCGCCAGCAGCTTTGAACAGGGGCGGTACGAGCAGTACTTC
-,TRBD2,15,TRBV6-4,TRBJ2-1,CASSEAGGSYNEQFF,TGTGCCAGCAGTGAAGCGGGAGGCTCCTACAATGAGCAGTTCTTC
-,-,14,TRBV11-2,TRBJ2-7,CASSLRDVAYEQYF,TGTGCCAGCAGCTTGAGGGACGTAGCCTACGAGCAGTACTTC
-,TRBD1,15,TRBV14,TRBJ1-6,CASSPSDRVPSPLHF,TGTGCCAGCAGCCCCTCGGACAGGGTCCCCTCACCCCTCCACTTT
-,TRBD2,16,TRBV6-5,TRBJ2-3,CASSYRGGSIADTQYF,TGTGCCAGCAGTTACCGCGGGGGTTCTATCGCAGATACGCAGTATTTT
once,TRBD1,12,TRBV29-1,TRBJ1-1,CSARTGPSEAFF,TGCAGCGCCAGGACAGGGCCAAGTGAAGCTTTCTTT
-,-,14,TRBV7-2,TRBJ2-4,CASSFAREAHIQYF,TGTGCCAGCAGCTTTGCCAGGGAAGCTCACATTCAGTACTTC
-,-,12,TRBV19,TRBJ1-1,CASSIIGGEAFF,TGTGCCAGTAGTATCATCGGGGGTGAAGCTTTCTTT
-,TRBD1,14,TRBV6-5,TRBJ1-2,CASTTRTGGYGYTF,TGTGCCAGCACCACAAGGACAGGGGGCTATGGCTACACCTTC
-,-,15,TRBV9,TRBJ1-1,CASSAQTRGNTEAFF,TGTGCCAGCAGCGCCCAGACGAGGGGTAACACTGAAGCTTTCTTT
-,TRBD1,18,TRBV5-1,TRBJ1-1,CASSPGQGPSAKNTEAFF,TGCGCCAGTTCCCCGGGACAGGGGCCATCGGCGAAGAACACTGAAGCTTTCTTT
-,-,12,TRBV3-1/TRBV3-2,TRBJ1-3,CASSQDGRTIYF,TGTGCCAGCAGCCAAGATGGTCGCACCATATATTTT
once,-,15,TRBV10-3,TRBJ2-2,CAISGEGGDTGELFF,TGTGCCATCAGTGGGGAAGGGGGTGACACCGGGGAGCTGTTTTTT
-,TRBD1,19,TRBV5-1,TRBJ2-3,CASSWMRGLGQGGTDTQYF,TGCGCCAGCAGCTGGATGAGGGGGCTGGGACAGGGTGGCACAGATACGCAGTATTTT
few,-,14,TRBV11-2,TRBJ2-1,CASSLQLFYNEQFF,TGTGCCAGCAGCTTACAACTTTTCTACAATGAGCAGTTCTTC
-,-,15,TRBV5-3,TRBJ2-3,CARSLDADHTDTQYF,TGTGCCAGAAGCTTGGACGCGGACCACACAGATACGCAGTATTTT
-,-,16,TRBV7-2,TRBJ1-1,CASSLGLGGENTEAFF,TGTGCCAGCAGCTTAGGTCTGGGAGGGGAGAACACTGAAGCTTTCTTT
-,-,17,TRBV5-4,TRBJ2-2,CASSPRGRGVDTGELFF,TGTGCCAGCAGCCCGAGGGGCAGGGGGGTGGACACCGGGGAGCTGTTTTTT
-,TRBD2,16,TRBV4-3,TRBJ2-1,CASSQDGTSVNNEQFF,TGCGCCAGCAGCCAAGATGGGACTAGCGTAAACAATGAGCAGTTCTTC
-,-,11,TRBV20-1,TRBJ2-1,CSARSYNEQFF,TGCAGTGCTAGGTCGTACAATGAGCAGTTCTTC
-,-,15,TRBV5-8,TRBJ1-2,CASSLGQSLNYGYTF,TGTGCCAGCAGCTTAGGACAGTCCCTCAACTATGGCTACACCTTC
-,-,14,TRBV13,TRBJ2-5,CASSPTGPQETQYF,TGTGCCAGCAGCCCCACGGGACCCCAAGAGACCCAGTACTTC
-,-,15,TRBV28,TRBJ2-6,CASSLGGTGANVLTF,TGTGCCAGCAGTTTGGGGGGCACTGGGGCCAACGTCCTGACTTTC